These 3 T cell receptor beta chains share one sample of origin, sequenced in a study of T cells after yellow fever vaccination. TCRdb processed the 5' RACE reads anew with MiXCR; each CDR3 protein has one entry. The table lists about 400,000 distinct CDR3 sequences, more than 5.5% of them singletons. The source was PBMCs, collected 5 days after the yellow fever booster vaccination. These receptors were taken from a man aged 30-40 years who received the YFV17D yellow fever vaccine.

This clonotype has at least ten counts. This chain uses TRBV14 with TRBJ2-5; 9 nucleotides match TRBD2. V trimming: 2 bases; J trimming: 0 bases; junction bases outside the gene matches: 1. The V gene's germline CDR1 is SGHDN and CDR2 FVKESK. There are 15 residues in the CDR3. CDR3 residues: CASSQPSGNQETQYF. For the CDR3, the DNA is TGTGCCAGCAGCCAACCTAGCGGGAACCAAGAGACCCAGTACTTC.

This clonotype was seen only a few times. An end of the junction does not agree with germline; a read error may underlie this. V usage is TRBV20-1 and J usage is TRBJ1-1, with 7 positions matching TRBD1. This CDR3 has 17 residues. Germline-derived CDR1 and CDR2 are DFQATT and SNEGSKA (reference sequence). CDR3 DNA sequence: TGCTGTGCTAGAGATGACAGGGACCTCGGTATGAACACTGAAGCTTTCTTT. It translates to CCARDDRDLGMNTEAFF.

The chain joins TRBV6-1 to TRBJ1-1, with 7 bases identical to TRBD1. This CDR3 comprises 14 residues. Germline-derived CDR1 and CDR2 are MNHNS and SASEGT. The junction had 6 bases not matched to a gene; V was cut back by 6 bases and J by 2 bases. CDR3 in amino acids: CASRTGLVNTEAFF. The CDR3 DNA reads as TGTGCCAGCAGGACAGGGCTAGTTAACACTGAAGCTTTCTTT.